These T cell receptor beta chains were read from a single sample in a study of blood T cell repertoires in COVID-19. The protocol was immunoSEQ multiplex PCR, while the TCRdb copy is restricted to in-frame clones and leaves out a portion. The sample consists of 490,000 or so clones, around 87% of them appearing once. Sample: PBMCs or T cells enriched from blood (not recorded which). The source of these receptors is a middle-aged woman who had recovered from COVID-19. Both conserved end residues are part of each CDR3. A D gene is named only where the DNA matches it firmly. Only some rows state a clone size, as once, few, many or a class for expanded clones.

clone_size,j_call,v_call,cdr3_length,d_call,cdr3_aa,cdr3_nt
.,TRBJ1-1,TRBV6-5,13,.,CASSPPQGTEAFF,TGTGCCAGCAGTCCCCCCCAGGGCACTGAAGCTTTCTTT
.,TRBJ2-4,TRBV9,17,.,CASSVALGHNSGNIQYF,TGTGCCAGCAGCGTAGCTTTGGGCCATAACTCAGGGAACATTCAGTACTTC
.,TRBJ2-7,TRBV5-5,17,TRBD2,CASSRTSGRLQSYEQYF,TGTGCCAGCAGTCGGACTAGCGGGAGGCTCCAATCCTACGAGCAGTACTTC
.,TRBJ1-5,TRBV12-3/TRBV12-4,13,.,CASIRDFNQPQHF,TGTGCCAGCATTAGGGACTTCAATCAGCCCCAGCATTTT
.,TRBJ2-5,TRBV11-2,14,TRBD1,CASSFTTGRETQYF,TGTGCCAGCAGCTTCACGACAGGGCGAGAGACCCAGTACTTC
.,TRBJ1-3,TRBV3-1/TRBV3-2,17,.,CASSQSERWNSGNTIYF,TGTGCCAGCAGCCAATCCGAGCGGTGGAACTCTGGAAACACCATATATTTT
once,TRBJ1-1,TRBV30,14,.,CAAKPGAKSTEAFF,TGTGCCGCTAAACCAGGGGCGAAGAGCACTGAAGCTTTCTTT
.,TRBJ1-3,TRBV4-3,16,.,CASSPQRGMPGNTIYF,TGCGCCAGCAGCCCCCAAAGAGGGATGCCTGGAAACACCATATATTTT
.,TRBJ1-6,TRBV19,12,.,CASQVTNSPLHF,TGTGCCAGTCAGGTCACTAATTCACCCCTCCACTTT
.,TRBJ2-3,TRBV2,13,.,CASSEAPGNTQYF,TGTGCCAGCAGTGAAGCACCCGGGAATACGCAGTATTTT
.,TRBJ2-5,TRBV7-9,16,TRBD1,CASSLSGQGVQETQYF,TGTGCCAGCAGCTTATCGGGTCAGGGGGTCCAAGAGACCCAGTACTTC
.,TRBJ1-1,TRBV12-3/TRBV12-4,13,.,CASSLSGYPEAFF,TGTGCCAGCAGTTTATCGGGGTATCCTGAAGCTTTCTTT
.,TRBJ2-1,TRBV29-1,17,TRBD1,CTATGGLRGSSYNEQFF,TGCACCGCTACAGGGGGCCTCCGGGGGAGCTCCTACAATGAGCAGTTCTTC
.,TRBJ2-1,TRBV27,14,.,CASSFFTSLNEQFF,TGTGCCAGCAGTTTCTTTACTAGTCTCAATGAGCAGTTCTTC
few,TRBJ1-6,TRBV29-1,13,.,CSVGQGNNSPLHF,TGCAGCGTCGGACAAGGAAATAATTCACCCCTCCACTTT
.,TRBJ2-7,TRBV5-6,15,TRBD2,CASSFLAGTPYEQYF,TGTGCCAGCAGCTTCCTAGCGGGAACTCCCTACGAGCAGTACTTC
.,TRBJ2-7,TRBV27,13,.,CASGLGRRYEQYF,TGTGCCAGCGGGCTAGGTCGGAGGTACGAGCAGTACTTC
few,TRBJ2-7,TRBV7-6,15,.,CASSASGGNPYEQYF,TGTGCCAGCAGCGCAAGCGGCGGGAACCCCTACGAGCAGTACTTC
.,TRBJ1-5,TRBV27,16,TRBD1,CANSPTGPYSNQPQHF,TGTGCCAACTCCCCGACAGGGCCTTATAGCAATCAGCCCCAGCATTTT
.,TRBJ2-7,TRBV6-5,13,.,CASLGRGNYEQYF,TGTGCCAGTCTGGGGCGCGGTAACTACGAGCAGTACTTC
few,TRBJ1-2,TRBV27,15,.,CASSSPQTGSQGYTF,TGTGCCAGCAGTTCCCCCCAAACAGGGTCTCAAGGCTACACCTTC
.,TRBJ2-2,TRBV6-4,14,.,CASSDSSPPGELFF,TGTGCCAGCAGTGACTCCTCCCCCCCCGGGGAGCTGTTTTTT
.,TRBJ2-3,TRBV19,16,.,CASSIGTGLGTDTQYF,TGTGCCAGTAGTATAGGAACAGGGTTAGGCACAGATACGCAGTATTTT
.,TRBJ2-7,TRBV7-9,14,TRBD2,CASSYGLAGYEQYF,TGTGCCAGCAGCTATGGACTAGCTGGGTACGAGCAGTACTTC
once,TRBJ2-3,TRBV18,15,.,CASSPTGQPGDTQYF,TGTGCCAGCTCACCGACTGGACAACCCGGAGATACGCAGTATTTT